This T cell receptor (beta chain) was profiled in a study of T cell repertoires in cytomegalovirus infection. Study-level information: From public TCR beta signatures came an indication of both CMV infection and matching HLA type. The study's findings and limits: The cumulative frequency of public TCR beta families distinguished individuals who carried CMV together with the relevant HLA. It was HLA-C-restricted CMV-specific TCR beta clonotypes that dominated the response ex vivo.

This clonotype showed up many times. What it binds is not known. TCRdb analysed the reads with MiXCR anew, one entry per CDR3 protein. The table has some 220,000 distinct CDR3 sequences, under 8.5% seen once; the top ten hold about 6.5%. This CDR3 region has 16 residues. V was cut by 0 bases and J by 4 bases, with 16 bases left in between. In germline, CDR1 is SGHRS, CDR2 YFSETQ. The sequenced sample was PBMCs. The chain uses TRBV5-1 and TRBJ1-1; weak D call: TRBD1 (5 bases). This clonotype was obtained from a human donor in good health (CMV status not recorded). Some clones in this sample may be carry-over from other donors' samples. This CDR3 reads CASSLGGQGAGTEAFF. DNA for the CDR3: TGCGCCAGCAGCTTGGGGGGTCAGGGAGCGGGCACTGAAGCTTTCTTT. Based on the CDR3 plus reference TRBV5-1 and TRBJ1-1, the full variable domain is KAGVTQTPRYLIKTRGQQVTLSCSPISGHRSVSWYQQTPGQGLQFLFEYFSETQRNKGNFPGRFSGRQFSNSRSEMNVSTLELGDSALYLCASSLGGQGAGTEAFFGQGTRLTVV.